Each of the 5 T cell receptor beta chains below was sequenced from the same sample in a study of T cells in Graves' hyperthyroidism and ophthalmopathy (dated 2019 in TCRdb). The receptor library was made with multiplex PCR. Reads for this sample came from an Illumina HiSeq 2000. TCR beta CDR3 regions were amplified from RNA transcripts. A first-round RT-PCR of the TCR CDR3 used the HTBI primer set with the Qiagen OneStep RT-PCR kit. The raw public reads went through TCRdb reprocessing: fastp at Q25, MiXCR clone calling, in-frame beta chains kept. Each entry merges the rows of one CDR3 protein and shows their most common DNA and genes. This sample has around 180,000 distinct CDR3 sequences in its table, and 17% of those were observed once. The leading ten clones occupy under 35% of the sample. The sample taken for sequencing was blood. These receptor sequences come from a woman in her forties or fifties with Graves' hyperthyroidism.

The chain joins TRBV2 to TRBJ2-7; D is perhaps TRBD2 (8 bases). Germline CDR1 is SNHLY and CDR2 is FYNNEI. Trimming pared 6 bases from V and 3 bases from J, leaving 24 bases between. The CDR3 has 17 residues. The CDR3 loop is CASSLGDSGRGNYEQYF. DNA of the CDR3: TGTGCCAGCAGCCTTGGGGACAGCGGGAGAGGGAACTACGAGCAGTACTTC.

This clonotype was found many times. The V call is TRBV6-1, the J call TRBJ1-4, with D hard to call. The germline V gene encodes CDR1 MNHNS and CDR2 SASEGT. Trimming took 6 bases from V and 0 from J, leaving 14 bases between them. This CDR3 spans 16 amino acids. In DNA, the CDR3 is TGTGCCAGCAGACCCGGGCCCGCCGCAACTAATGAAAAACTGTTTTTT. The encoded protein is CASRPGPAATNEKLFF.

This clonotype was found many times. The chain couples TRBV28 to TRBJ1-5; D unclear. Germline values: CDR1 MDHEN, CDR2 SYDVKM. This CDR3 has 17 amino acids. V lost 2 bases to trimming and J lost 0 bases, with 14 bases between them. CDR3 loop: CASSLEGLRNSNQPQHF. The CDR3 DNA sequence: TGTGCCAGCAGTTTAGAGGGTTTACGAAATAGCAATCAGCCCCAGCATTTT.

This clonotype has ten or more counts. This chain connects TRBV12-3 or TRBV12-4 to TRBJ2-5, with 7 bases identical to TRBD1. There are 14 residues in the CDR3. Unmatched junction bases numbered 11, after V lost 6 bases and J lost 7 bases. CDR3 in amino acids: CASRATGVKGTQYF. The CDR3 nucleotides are TGTGCCAGCAGGGCCACAGGGGTCAAGGGGACCCAGTACTTC.

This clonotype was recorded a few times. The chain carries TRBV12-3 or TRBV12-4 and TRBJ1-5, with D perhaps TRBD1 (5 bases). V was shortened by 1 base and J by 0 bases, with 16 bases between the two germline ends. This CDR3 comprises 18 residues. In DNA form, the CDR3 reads TGTGCCAGCAGTTTAGGGTCCAACAGGTTATATAGCAATCAGCCCCAGCATTTT. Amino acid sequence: CASSLGSNRLYSNQPQHF.